This T cell receptor beta chain was sequenced for a study of T cell changes during pregnancy in multiple sclerosis. TCRdb's table, derived via immunoSEQ multiplex PCR, lists solely in-frame clones and lacks some. The repertoire holds some 36,000 clones, with 90% as singletons. The germline CDR1 and CDR2 sequences are SGHRS and YFSETQ. CDR3 size: 15 residues. V lost 3 bases to trimming and J lost 4 bases; unmatched junction nucleotides: 5. Sequenced material: CD4+ T cells from peripheral blood mononuclear cells, taken in the second trimester of pregnancy. This chain joins TRBV5-1 and TRBJ1-2; 11 nucleotides line up with TRBD1. The clonotype originates from a female donor with multiple sclerosis, enrolled in a pregnancy study. Here the CDR3 DNA reads TGCGCCAGCAGCTACGGACAGGGGGCCGTCTATGGCTACACCTTC. Translated, it gives CASSYGQGAVYGYTF. Supplemented by reference TRBV5-1 and TRBJ1-2, the full variable domain reads KAGVTQTPRYLIKTRGQQVTLSCSPISGHRSVSWYQQTPGQGLQFLFEYFSETQRNKGNFPGRFSGRQFSNSRSEMNVSTLELGDSALYLCASSYGQGAVYGYTFGSGTRLTVV.